The 6 T cell receptor beta chains presented below share a single source sample, sequenced in a study of regulatory T cells in long-lasting Graves disease. To make TCR beta libraries, researchers used iRepertoire HTBI primers and Arm-PCR of CDR3 regions. TCRdb re-called the multiplex PCR reads with MiXCR, one entry per CDR3 protein. This table has about 460,000 distinct CDR3 sequences, approximately 23% appearing once. Time point meaning: persistent/refractory GD, antithyroid drugs over 5 years with positive TRAb. Isolated PBMC RNA provided the starting material for the TCR library. The sample in question was peripheral blood mononuclear cells (PBMCs), obtained when the disease was refractory, from a patient treated with antithyroid drugs. The receptors were sampled from a female donor with Graves disease.

The chain has TRBV6-1 and TRBJ1-5; TRBD1 is a possible D gene (5 bases). Trimming stripped 5 bases from V and 5 bases from J, with 19 bases between. Germline V gene lookup returns CDR1 MNHNS and CDR2 SASEGT. The CDR3 runs to 16 residues. The CDR3 sequence is CASSPDRGGMDQPQHF. The CDR3 nucleotides are TGTGCCAGCAGTCCTGATCGGGGGGGGATGGATCAGCCCCAGCATTTT.

This clonotype has ten or more counts. The chain combines TRBV6-1 with TRBJ2-7; the match to TRBD1 covers 9 bases. J lost 4 bases, V lost 6 bases, and 4 bases had no gene match. There are 13 residues in the CDR3. CDR1 MNHNS and CDR2 SASEGT come from the germline V gene. The CDR3 region is CASRRDRDYEQYF. Written as DNA, the CDR3 is TGTGCCAGCAGGAGGGACAGGGATTACGAGCAGTACTTC.

The V gene is TRBV5-1, the J gene TRBJ2-7; possible D gene TRBD1, 6 bases. The CDR3 length is 17 residues. Looked up from germline, CDR1 is SGHRS and CDR2 is YFSETQ. Trimming left V 2 bases short and J 2 bases short, with 20 bases between. The CDR3 region is CASSFTMGHLRAYEQYF. As DNA, the CDR3 is TGCGCCAGCAGCTTCACAATGGGACATTTAAGGGCCTACGAGCAGTACTTC.

This clonotype was recorded many times. V is TRBV6-1 and J is TRBJ1-6; D uncertain. V was clipped by 9 bases and J by 5 bases, with 5 bases between them. Germline CDR1 reads MNHNS; CDR2 reads SASEGT. The CDR3 has 11 amino acids. CDR3 region: CASPHNSPLHF. The CDR3 DNA is TGTGCCAGTCCGCATAATTCACCCCTCCACTTT.

This clonotype was detected ten times or more. The rearrangement uses TRBV20-1 and TRBJ2-5; D may match TRBD1 or TRBD2 (5 bases each). Germline lookup yields CDR1 DFQATT and CDR2 SNEGSKA (reference sequence). The CDR3 loop spans 15 amino acids. Trimming cost V 0 bases and J 0 bases, with 11 bases left between them. The CDR3 DNA is TGCAGTGCTAGAGACAGGGACCGGTACCAAGAGACCCAGTACTTC. Protein product: CSARDRDRYQETQYF.

The sample holds a few counts of this clonotype. This chain links TRBV13 with TRBJ1-3, with D possibly being TRBD1 (6 bases). Germline-derived CDR1 and CDR2 are PRHDT and FYEKMQ (reference sequence). This CDR3 is built from 15 residues. V gave up 0 bases and J gave up 4 bases, with 10 bases separating them. The CDR3 is CASSLGQGQGNTIYF. The CDR3 bases are TGTGCCAGCAGCTTAGGACAGGGACAAGGAAACACCATATATTTT.